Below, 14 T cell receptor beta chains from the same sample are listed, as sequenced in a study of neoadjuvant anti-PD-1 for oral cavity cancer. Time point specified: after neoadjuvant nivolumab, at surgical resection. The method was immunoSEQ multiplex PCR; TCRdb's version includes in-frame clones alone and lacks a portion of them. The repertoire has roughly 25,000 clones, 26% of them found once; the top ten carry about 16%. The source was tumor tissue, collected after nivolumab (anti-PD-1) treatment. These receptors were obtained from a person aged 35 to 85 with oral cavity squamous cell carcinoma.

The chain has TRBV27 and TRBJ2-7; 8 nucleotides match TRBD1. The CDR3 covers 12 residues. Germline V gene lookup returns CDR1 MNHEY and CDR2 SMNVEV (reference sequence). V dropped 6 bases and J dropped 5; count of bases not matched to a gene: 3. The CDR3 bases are TGTGCCAGCAGGGACAGGGACCACGAGCAGTACTTC. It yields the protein CASRDRDHEQYF.

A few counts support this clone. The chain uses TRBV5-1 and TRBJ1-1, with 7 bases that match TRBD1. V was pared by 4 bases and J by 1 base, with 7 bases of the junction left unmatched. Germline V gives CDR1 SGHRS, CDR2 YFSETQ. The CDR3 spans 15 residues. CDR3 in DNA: TGCGCCAGCAGCATACGACAGGGCGCGAACACTGAAGCTTTCTTT. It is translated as CASSIRQGANTEAFF.

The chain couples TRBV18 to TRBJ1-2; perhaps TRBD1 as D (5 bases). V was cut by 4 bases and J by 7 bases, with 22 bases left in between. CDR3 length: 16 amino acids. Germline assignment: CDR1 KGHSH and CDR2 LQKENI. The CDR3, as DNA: TGTGCCAGCTCACAGTCATTCGCAAGGGATGGGGCTGGCTACACCTTC. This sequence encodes CASSQSFARDGAGYTF.

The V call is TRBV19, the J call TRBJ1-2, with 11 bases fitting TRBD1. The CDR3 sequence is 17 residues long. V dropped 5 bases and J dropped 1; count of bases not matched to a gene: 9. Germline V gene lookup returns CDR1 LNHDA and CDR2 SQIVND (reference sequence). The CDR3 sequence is CASSLSGTGGFNYGYTF. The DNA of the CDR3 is TGTGCCAGTAGTCTCTCCGGGACAGGGGGGTTTAACTATGGCTACACCTTC.

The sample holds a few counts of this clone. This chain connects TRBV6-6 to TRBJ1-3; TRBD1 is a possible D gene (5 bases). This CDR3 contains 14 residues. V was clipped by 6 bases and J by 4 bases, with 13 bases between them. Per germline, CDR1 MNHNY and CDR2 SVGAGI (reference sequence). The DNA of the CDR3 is TGTGCCAGCAGCATTTGGGGGGACGGAAACACCATATATTTT. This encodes CASSIWGDGNTIYF.

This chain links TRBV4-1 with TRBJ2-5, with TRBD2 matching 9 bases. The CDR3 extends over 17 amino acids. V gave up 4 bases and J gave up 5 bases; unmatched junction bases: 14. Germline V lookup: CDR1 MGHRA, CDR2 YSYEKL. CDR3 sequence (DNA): TGCGCCAGCAGCCCCGGTTCTACGTTAGCGGGAGTTGAGACCCAGTACTTC. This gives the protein CASSPGSTLAGVETQYF.

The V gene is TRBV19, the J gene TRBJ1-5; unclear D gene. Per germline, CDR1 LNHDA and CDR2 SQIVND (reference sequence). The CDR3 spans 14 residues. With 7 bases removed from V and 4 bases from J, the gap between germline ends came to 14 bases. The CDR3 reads CASTGVGRNQPQHF. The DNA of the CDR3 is TGTGCCAGTACGGGAGTAGGGAGGAATCAGCCCCAGCATTTT.

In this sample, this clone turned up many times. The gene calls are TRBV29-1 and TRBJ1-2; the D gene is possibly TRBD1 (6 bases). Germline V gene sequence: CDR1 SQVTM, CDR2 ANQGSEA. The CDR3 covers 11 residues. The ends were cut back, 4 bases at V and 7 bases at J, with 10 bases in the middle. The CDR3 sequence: CSVAGAGGYTF. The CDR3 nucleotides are TGCAGCGTTGCGGGGGCGGGTGGCTACACCTTC.

In nucleotides, the CDR3 is TGCGCCAGCAGGGTAGAAACTAACACTGAAGCTTTCTTT. Residues: CASRVETNTEAFF. V gene TRBV5-1 combines with J gene TRBJ1-1, with unresolved D. V shed 5 bases and J shed 2 bases, with 10 bases lying between them. The germline CDR1 and CDR2 sequences are SGHRS and YFSETQ. The CDR3 has 13 amino acids.

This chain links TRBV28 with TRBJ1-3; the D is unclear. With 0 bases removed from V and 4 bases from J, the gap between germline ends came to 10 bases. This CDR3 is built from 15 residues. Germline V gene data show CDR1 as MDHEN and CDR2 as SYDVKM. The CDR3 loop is CASSLWEGVGNTIYF. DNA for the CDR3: TGTGCCAGCAGTTTATGGGAGGGTGTAGGAAACACCATATATTTT.

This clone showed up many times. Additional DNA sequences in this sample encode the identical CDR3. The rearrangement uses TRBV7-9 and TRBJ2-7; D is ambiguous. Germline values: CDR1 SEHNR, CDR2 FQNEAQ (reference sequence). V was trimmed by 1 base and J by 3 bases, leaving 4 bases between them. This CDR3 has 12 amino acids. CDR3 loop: CASSLVGYEQYF. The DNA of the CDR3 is TGTGCCAGCAGCTTAGTAGGCTACGAGCAGTACTTC.

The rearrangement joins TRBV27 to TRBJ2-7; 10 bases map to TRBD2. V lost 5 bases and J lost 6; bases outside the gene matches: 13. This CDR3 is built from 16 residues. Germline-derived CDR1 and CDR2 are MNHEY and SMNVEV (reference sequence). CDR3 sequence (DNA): TGTGCCAGCAGTCCCCTCCGTACTAGCGGGATGTCCGAGCAGTACTTC. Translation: CASSPLRTSGMSEQYF.

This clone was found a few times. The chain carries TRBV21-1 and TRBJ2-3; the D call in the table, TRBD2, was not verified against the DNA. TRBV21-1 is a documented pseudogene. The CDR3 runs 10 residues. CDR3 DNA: TGTGCCAGCAGCCCGGATACGCAGTATTTT. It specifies CASSPDTQYF.

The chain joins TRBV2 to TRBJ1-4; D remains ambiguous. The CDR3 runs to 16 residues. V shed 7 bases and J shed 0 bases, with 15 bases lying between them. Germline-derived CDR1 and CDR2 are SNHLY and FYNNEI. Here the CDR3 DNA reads TGTGCCAGCAACCCGCCTAAGAGCACAACTAATGAAAAACTGTTTTTT. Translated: CASNPPKSTTNEKLFF.